Here is one T cell receptor beta chain with its context. The protocol was immunoSEQ multiplex PCR, while the TCRdb copy is restricted to in-frame clones and leaves out a portion. The sample has over 75,000 clones; 80% to 90% are singletons. This entry is derived from a study of T cell responses to AZD1222 COVID-19 vaccine. The sequences come from peripheral blood, collected 28 days after the second AZD1222 dose. The clonotype was recovered from an adult who received the AZD1222 COVID-19 vaccine.

The CDR3 bases are TGTGCCAGCAGTCCACCCCCCGGACAGGGTTACGAGCAGTACTTC. This encodes CASSPPPGQGYEQYF. This rearrangement joins TRBV6-5 to TRBJ2-7, with TRBD1 matching 8 bases. Germline assignment: CDR1 MNHEY and CDR2 SVGAGI. The V and J ends lost 5 bases and 4 bases, in that order; junction bases with no gene match: 10. This CDR3 comprises 15 residues.